These 16 T cell receptor beta chains share one sample of origin, sequenced in a study of T cell responses to AZD1222 COVID-19 vaccine. Sequencing was performed with immunoSEQ multiplex PCR; in TCRdb, only in-frame clones are kept and a portion is missing. Here the sample spans roughly 130,000 clones, roughly 90% being singletons. The source material was peripheral blood, sampled on day 0 of AZD1222 vaccination. The receptors derive from an adult in good health.

The rearrangement links TRBV28 to TRBJ1-1; D uncertain. Between the trimmed V and J ends, which lost 5 bases and 6 bases, there was a span of 7 bases. Germline-derived CDR1 and CDR2 are MDHEN and SYDVKM. This CDR3 spans 11 amino acids. This CDR3 is CASSPIAEAFF. The CDR3 nucleotides read TGTGCCAGCAGTCCCATCGCTGAAGCTTTCTTT.

As regards this clone: One end of the junction is discordant with germline, which a read error may explain. The chain combines TRBV5-4 with TRBJ2-7; the match to TRBD1 covers 7 bases. The length of the CDR3 is 14 residues. CDR1 is SGHNT and CDR2 is YYREEE in the germline V gene (reference sequence). The CDR3 protein is CATSNRDRPYEQYF. DNA of the CDR3: TGTGCCACCAGCAATCGGGACAGACCATACGAGCAGTACTTC.

The rearrangement uses TRBV2 and TRBJ2-5; 10 bases are a match to TRBD2. J was trimmed by 4 bases and V by 4 bases; bases with no gene match: 9. The CDR3 extends over 16 amino acids. CDR1 is SNHLY and CDR2 is FYNNEI in the germline V gene. CDR3 coding DNA: TGTGCCAGCAGTGGCCTGGGACTAGCGATAGGAGAGACCCAGTACTTC. The encoded protein is CASSGLGLAIGETQYF.

The chain links TRBV20-1 to TRBJ2-2; TRBD2 is a possible D gene (5 bases). The CDR3 runs 15 residues. V lost 3 bases to trimming and J lost 3 bases, with 14 bases between them. CDR1 is DFQATT, CDR2 SNEGSKA, per germline (reference sequence). In DNA form, the CDR3 reads TGCAGTGCTAGTAATCGAGGACTTTACACCGGGGAGCTGTTTTTT. It codes for CSASNRGLYTGELFF.

The J gene is TRBJ2-5, the V gene TRBV7-2; TRBD2 matches at 7 bases. V dropped 5 bases and J dropped 3; count of bases not matched to a gene: 9. Germline values: CDR1 SGHTA, CDR2 FQGNSA. The CDR3 sequence is 15 residues long. CDR3 loop: CASSATGTTKETQYF. Written as DNA, the CDR3 is TGTGCCAGCAGCGCCACCGGGACTACTAAAGAGACCCAGTACTTC.

This clone was seen a single time. V is TRBV5-5 and J is TRBJ2-7; the D call may be TRBD1 or TRBD2 (5 bases each). The germline V and J ends were trimmed by 4 bases and 3 bases, with 17 bases remaining between them. This CDR3 is built from 15 residues. The germline V gene encodes CDR1 SGHKS and CDR2 YYEKEE (reference sequence). CDR3: CASSLVGDPLYEQYF. CDR3 DNA: TGTGCCAGCAGCCTGGTAGGGGACCCCCTCTACGAGCAGTACTTC.

The CDR3 region has the DNA TGTGCCAGCAGCTCCCGGGCCGACTATGGCTACACCTTC. Protein: CASSSRADYGYTF. The chain uses TRBV11-1 and TRBJ1-2, with unresolved D. This CDR3 comprises 13 residues. Germline CDR1 SGHAT, CDR2 FQDESV (reference sequence). The V and J ends lost 4 bases and 3 bases respectively, with 9 bases between them.

The chain uses TRBV6-2 or TRBV6-3 and TRBJ1-2; 12 nucleotides line up with TRBD1. The germline V gene encodes CDR1 MNHEY and CDR2 SVGEGT. The V and J ends lost 5 bases and 7 bases, in that order; junction bases with no gene match: 5. This CDR3 region has 14 residues. This CDR3 reads CASSDGTGGLGYTF. The CDR3 nucleotides read TGTGCCAGCAGTGACGGGACAGGGGGCCTTGGCTACACCTTC.

The V gene is TRBV18, the J gene TRBJ2-7, with TRBD2 identical over 11 bases. Unmatched junction bases numbered 1, after V lost 6 bases and J lost 3 bases. Germline assignment: CDR1 KGHSH and CDR2 LQKENI. The CDR3 extends over 13 amino acids. CDR3 loop: CASSGTSGYEQYF. The CDR3 DNA follows: TGTGCCAGCTCCGGGACTAGCGGCTACGAGCAGTACTTC.

This CDR3 reads CASSEAQGNTGELFF. Written as DNA, the CDR3 is TGTGCCAGCAGTGAGGCTCAGGGGAACACCGGGGAGCTGTTTTTT. The chain carries TRBV2 and TRBJ2-2, with D maybe TRBD1 (5 bases). The CDR3 spans 15 residues. Germline-derived CDR1 and CDR2 are SNHLY and FYNNEI. Trimming left V 3 bases short and J 1 base short, with 9 bases between. The full variable domain, with the rest looked up from reference TRBV2 and TRBJ2-2, is EPEVTQTPSHQVTQMGQEVILRCVPISNHLYFYWYRQILGQKVEFLVSFYNNEISEKSEIFDDQFSVERPDGSNFTLKIRSTKLEDSAMYFCASSEAQGNTGELFFGEGSRLTVL.

Here the CDR3 reads CASSLLAGPIAQSRQFF. For the CDR3, the DNA is TGTGCCAGCAGTTTACTAGCGGGGCCCATAGCCCAAAGTAGGCAGTTCTTC. The chain has TRBV28 and TRBJ2-1; TRBD2 matches 9 bases. Unmatched junction bases numbered 17, after V lost 2 bases and J lost 12 bases. This CDR3 region has 17 residues. Germline CDR1 is MDHEN and CDR2 is SYDVKM.

The rearrangement uses TRBV27 and TRBJ2-7, with unresolved D. The CDR3 is 10 residues long. The V gene's germline CDR1 is MNHEY and CDR2 SMNVEV (reference sequence). Between the trimmed V and J ends, which lost 9 bases and 6 bases, there was a span of 9 bases. CDR3 region: CARKKSEQYF. CDR3 DNA sequence: TGTGCCAGAAAAAAGAGCGAGCAGTACTTC.

This clone was seen a few times. V usage is TRBV19 and J usage is TRBJ1-5; D perhaps matches TRBD1 (5 bases). Trimming took off 3 bases at V and 0 bases at J, with 9 bases between the two ends. Germline V gene lookup returns CDR1 LNHDA and CDR2 SQIVND (reference sequence). This CDR3 is 15 amino acids long. CDR3 DNA sequence: TGTGCCAGTAGTATCGGGACGCATAGCAATCAGCCCCAGCATTTT. It translates to CASSIGTHSNQPQHF.

V gene TRBV3-1 (or the pseudogene TRBV3-2) combines with J gene TRBJ1-2; 9 bases are shared with TRBD1. Germline CDR1 reads LGHDT; CDR2 reads YNNKEL (reference sequence). V shed 1 base and J 8 bases; nucleotides not matched to a gene: 5. The CDR3 is made up of 14 amino acids. The CDR3 sequence is CASSQGDRVRGYTF. The CDR3 bases are TGTGCCAGCAGCCAAGGGGACAGGGTCCGCGGCTACACCTTC.

The chain is built from TRBV30 and TRBJ1-4, with D unclear. V gave up 1 base and J gave up 0 bases, with 9 bases separating them. CDR3 length equals 15 residues. Germline-derived CDR1 and CDR2 are GTSNPN and SVGIG (reference sequence). CDR3 in amino acids: CAWSGGVATNEKLFF. The CDR3 coding sequence is TGTGCCTGGAGTGGTGGGGTTGCAACTAATGAAAAACTGTTTTTT.

This chain uses TRBV27 with TRBJ2-3, with D perhaps TRBD1 (6 bases). V was pared by 2 bases and J by 3 bases, with 9 bases between. In germline, CDR1 is MNHEY, CDR2 SMNVEV (reference sequence). The CDR3 length is 14 residues. The CDR3 sequence is CASSLRQVTDTQYF. The CDR3 nucleotides are TGTGCCAGCAGTTTAAGACAGGTGACAGATACGCAGTATTTT.